These T cell receptor beta chains were read from a single sample in a study of regulatory T cells in long-lasting Graves disease. TCRdb reprocessed the multiplex PCR reads via MiXCR and lists one record per CDR3 protein. The data show some 600,000 distinct CDR3 sequences, about 16% seen once. The same specimen was also included in a second study, on T cells in Graves' hyperthyroidism and ophthalmopathy.

The sample in question was peripheral blood mononuclear cells (PBMCs), obtained at new diagnosis, from a patient treated with antithyroid drugs. The receptors shown here come from a man between 18 and 35 years old with Graves disease. The CDR3 runs from the conserved cysteine through the conserved F or W. A D gene is named only where the DNA matches it firmly. Rows may omit the clone size; those that give it use once, few, many or a size class.

V,J,size,D,DNA,CDR3
TRBV28,TRBJ2-5,many,TRBD1,TGTGCCAGCACCCAGAACGACAGGGGGGGAGAGACCCAGTACTTC,CASTQNDRGGETQYF
TRBV6-1,TRBJ2-7,.,TRBD2,TGTGCCAGCAGGGTCACTAGCGGAAGCTCCTACGAGCAGTACTTC,CASRVTSGSSYEQYF
TRBV5-1,TRBJ1-1,.,.,TGCGCCAGCAGCTTGGGGGTGGACTTGAACACTGAAGCTTTCTTT,CASSLGVDLNTEAFF
TRBV6-2/TRBV6-3,TRBJ2-1,few,TRBD1,TGTGCCAGCAGTTACTCGACGTATAGGGACAGGGAAGACAATGAGCAGTTCTTC,CASSYSTYRDREDNEQFF
TRBV6-9,TRBJ1-6,.,TRBD1,TGTGCCAGCAGTTCCGGGACAGGGCTTAATAATTCACCCCTCCACTTT,CASSSGTGLNNSPLHF
TRBV29-1,TRBJ2-3,.,.,TGCAGCGTTGGGCCAGCGGGTAGCACAGATATGCAGTATTTT,CSVGPAGSTDMQYF
TRBV5-1,TRBJ1-1,many,.,TGCGCCAGCAGCGCCACAGGGACGAACACTGAAGCTTTCTTT,CASSATGTNTEAFF
TRBV6-1,TRBJ2-5,.,TRBD2,TGTGCCAGCAGCCGGGAGGTAGTTAAGGAGACCCAGTACTTC,CASSREVVKETQYF
TRBV7-2,TRBJ2-5,many,.,TGTGCCAGCAGCTTGGTCCTTCGAGCGACCCAGTACTTC,CASSLVLRATQYF
TRBV15,TRBJ2-2,.,.,TGTGCCACCAGCAGACCCGAGACCGGGGAGCTGTTTTTT,CATSRPETGELFF
TRBV20-1,TRBJ2-2,.,TRBD1,TGCAGTGCTCGGGCAGGGGGCCCCATAACCGGGGAGCTGTTTTTT,CSARAGGPITGELFF
TRBV20-1,TRBJ2-3,many,TRBD2,TGCAGTGCGCAACTAGCGGGCCTCACAGATACGCAGTATTTT,CSAQLAGLTDTQYF
TRBV3-1,TRBJ1-2,.,TRBD1,TGTGCCAGCAGCCAGGCCGGGACAGGGGGCTTCTTGAGCTATGGCTACACCTTC,CASSQAGTGGFLSYGYTF
TRBV3-1,TRBJ2-5,few,TRBD2,TGTGCCAGCAGCCGAGCAGCGGGAGAAGAGACCCAGTACTTC,CASSRAAGEETQYF
TRBV27,TRBJ2-7,many,.,TGTGCCAGCAGTCCCCTAACACCTTCCTACGAGCAGTACTTC,CASSPLTPSYEQYF
TRBV3-1,TRBJ2-5,.,TRBD2,TGTGCCAGCAGCCAATGGCTAGCGGGGGACCAAGAGACCCAGTACTTC,CASSQWLAGDQETQYF
TRBV12-3/TRBV12-4,TRBJ1-2,many,.,TGTGCCAGCACACGTCCATTAACATCGACAGTCCCGGGCACCCACACCTTC,CASTRPLTSTVPGTHTF
TRBV5-5,TRBJ2-7,many,.,TGTGCCAGCAGCCAAGGGGGTCCATACTACGAGCAGTACTTC,CASSQGGPYYEQYF
TRBV29-1,TRBJ2-5,.,TRBD1,TGCAGCGTTGATAGTGGACAGGGGGAGGAGACCCAGTACTTC,CSVDSGQGEETQYF
TRBV5-1,TRBJ2-5,.,.,TGCGCCAGCAGCTTCTGGGGGGCGCAGGAGACCCAGTACTTC,CASSFWGAQETQYF
TRBV15,TRBJ1-2,many,.,TGTGCCACCAGCAGAGATAGAAGGCCCACTGGGCCCGACTACACCTTC,CATSRDRRPTGPDYTF
TRBV18,TRBJ2-5,many,TRBD2,TGTGCCAGCTCACCACGCGGGAGTAGCGGGGAAGAGACCCAGTACTTC,CASSPRGSSGEETQYF
TRBV2,TRBJ1-6,many,.,TGTGCCAGCGGAATCAGGGCTAGTTCACCCCTCCACTTT,CASGIRASSPLHF
TRBV28,TRBJ2-7,many,TRBD2,TGTGCCAGCAGTGAGACTAGCGGGATCCCCTACGAGCAGTACTTC,CASSETSGIPYEQYF
TRBV27,TRBJ1-5,many,.,TGTGCCAGCTCCTCTGGGGCGGGGACGAGTCAGCCCCAGCATTTT,CASSSGAGTSQPQHF
TRBV28,TRBJ1-1,.,.,TGTGCTAGCCTTTCGGACACTGAAGCTTTCTTT,CASLSDTEAFF
TRBV12-3/TRBV12-4,TRBJ2-7,many,.,TGTGCCAGCATAGGGCCCGCTCTCGAGCAGTACTTC,CASIGPALEQYF
TRBV28,TRBJ2-1,many,TRBD2,TGTGCCAGCAGTACCCCTCTCGGCGCCGGTTCGCGGGAGGCCGGTGGGTTCTTC,CASSTPLGAGSREAGGFF
TRBV9,TRBJ1-4,.,.,TGTGCCAGCAGCGTAGCAGGTTTTGGTGAAAAACTGTTTTTT,CASSVAGFGEKLFF
TRBV13,TRBJ1-1,few,TRBD1,TGTGCCAGCAGCTCCGGGACAGGTGGAACTGAAGCTTTCTTT,CASSSGTGGTEAFF
TRBV4-1,TRBJ2-7,few,TRBD2,TGCGCCAGCAGCCAACAGGTAGCGGGAGAGCGATACGAGCAGTACTTC,CASSQQVAGERYEQYF
TRBV28,TRBJ1-5,few,.,TGTGCCAGCAGTTTAAGGGCGGGTCGGAGCAATCAGCCCCAGCATTTT,CASSLRAGRSNQPQHF
TRBV5-4,TRBJ2-6,.,TRBD1,TGTGCCAGCAGCGCCACTTCAGGGACAGGGGTTTTCCCCTCTGGGGCCAACGTCCTGACTTTC,CASSATSGTGVFPSGANVLTF
TRBV6-2/TRBV6-3,TRBJ2-7,few,.,TGTGCCAGCAGTTCCGCGGACGGATGGTACGAGCAGTACTTC,CASSSADGWYEQYF
TRBV7-9,TRBJ2-7,many,.,TGTGCCAGCACCTTCCCTACAGGTGAGAAGGACGAGCAGTACTTC,CASTFPTGEKDEQYF
TRBV4-1,TRBJ2-1,.,.,TGCGCCAGCAGCCAAGGTCTTATGACGGGACAAACTACAAGTGAGCAGTTCTTC,CASSQGLMTGQTTSEQFF
TRBV9,TRBJ2-7,.,.,TGTGCCAGCAGCGTACTCGGGGACTACGAGCAGTACTTC,CASSVLGDYEQYF
TRBV13,TRBJ2-7,.,.,TGTGCCAGCAGCCACTCCGGACGGCAGGCCTACGAGCAGTACTTC,CASSHSGRQAYEQYF
TRBV7-9,TRBJ1-1,many,.,TGTGCCAGCAGGGGGGCAAGGGGCACTGAAGCTTTCTTT,CASRGARGTEAFF
TRBV4-2,TRBJ1-1,.,.,TGTGCCAGCAGCCAATCGCCGGGGGGCAGGACTGAAGCTTTCTTT,CASSQSPGGRTEAFF
TRBV9,TRBJ2-3,.,.,TGTGCCAGCAGCGTAGAAAGGCCCGATACGCAGTATTTT,CASSVERPDTQYF
TRBV18,TRBJ1-2,many,TRBD1,TGTGCCAGCTCACCATCCCCCGGACAGGGCTATGGCTACACCTTC,CASSPSPGQGYGYTF
TRBV30,TRBJ1-4,.,.,TGTGCCTGTGACAATCGGCTTAGGGAAAAACTGTTTTTT,CACDNRLREKLFF
TRBV12-3/TRBV12-4,TRBJ2-7,many,TRBD1,TGTGCCAGCAGTTTAGGCGGGACAGGGGAATACGAGCAGTACTTC,CASSLGGTGEYEQYF
TRBV12-3/TRBV12-4,TRBJ2-7,many,.,TGTGCCAGCAGTCTGGGCAGGGCCTCCTACGAGCAGTACTTC,CASSLGRASYEQYF
TRBV7-3,TRBJ2-1,few,.,TGTGCCAGCAGCTTACAAAGCGCGGTTGCGGCCGATCGGATCTTC,CASSLQSAVAADRIF
TRBV3-1,TRBJ2-5,many,.,TGTGCCAGCACTCAAGAGCGCCTACTAGAGTCTCAAGAGACCCAGTACTTC,CASTQERLLESQETQYF
TRBV5-1,TRBJ1-2,many,TRBD1,TGCGCCAGCAGCTTTGGAGGCAGGGGGCATTCTGGCTACACCTTC,CASSFGGRGHSGYTF
TRBV7-3,TRBJ2-5,.,.,TGTGCCAGCAGCTTAAGGTCGGGGGACCTCTTGGGGACCCAGTACTTC,CASSLRSGDLLGTQYF
TRBV25-1,TRBJ2-7,.,TRBD1,TGTGCCAGCAGTGAGGGACAGCCATACTACGAGCAGTACTTC,CASSEGQPYYEQYF
TRBV6-1,TRBJ1-5,many,.,TGTGCCAGCAGTGCAGGGGTCAATCAGCCCCAGCATTTT,CASSAGVNQPQHF
TRBV29-1,TRBJ2-7,many,TRBD1,TGCAGCGCCGGACAGGGGGAGACCTACGAGCAGTACTTC,CSAGQGETYEQYF
TRBV30,TRBJ2-1,many,TRBD2,TGTGCCTGGAGTGTAGGACTAGCGGTTCACAATGAGCAGTTCTTC,CAWSVGLAVHNEQFF
TRBV20-1,TRBJ2-7,few,TRBD1,TGCAGTGCTCGGACAGGGACCTCCTACGAGCAGTACTTC,CSARTGTSYEQYF
TRBV27,TRBJ1-5,.,TRBD1,TGTGCCAGCAGTAGACAGGGCTCGAGCAATCAGCCCCAGCATTTT,CASSRQGSSNQPQHF
TRBV11-2,TRBJ1-1,many,.,TGTGCCAGCAGCACCCGGACAGTGAACACTGAAGCTTTCTTT,CASSTRTVNTEAFF
TRBV20-1,TRBJ2-3,.,TRBD2,TGCAATGCCCCGACTAGCGGGAGGGATGATACGCAGTATTTT,CNAPTSGRDDTQYF
TRBV28,TRBJ1-3,many,.,TGTGCCAGCAGACTGGACGTTAGCTCTGGAAACACCATATATTTT,CASRLDVSSGNTIYF